The 29 T cell receptor beta chains listed next were all sequenced from one sample in a study of blood T cell repertoires in COVID-19. Profiling relied on immunoSEQ multiplex PCR, and the TCRdb table lists in-frame clones only, not all of them. Of fewer than 250,000 clones listed, 70% to 90% are singletons. The specimen was PBMCs or T cells enriched from blood (not recorded which). All receptors derive from a woman in her fifties or sixties with acute COVID-19.

The chain recombines TRBV4-1 with TRBJ1-5; no firm D call. The germline V gene has CDR1 MGHRA and CDR2 YSYEKL. The CDR3 runs to 16 residues. V was trimmed by 0 bases and J by 0 bases, leaving 9 bases between them. CDR3 residues: CASSQDPGYSNQPQHF. The CDR3 DNA sequence: TGCGCCAGCAGCCAAGACCCCGGGTATAGCAATCAGCCCCAGCATTTT.

The J gene is TRBJ1-2, the V gene TRBV27; TRBD1 matches 9 bases. V shed 0 bases, J shed 2 bases, and the junction held 4 bases outside the gene matches. Germline-derived CDR1 and CDR2 are MNHEY and SMNVEV (reference sequence). There are 16 residues in the CDR3. The CDR3 coding sequence is TGTGCCAGCAGTTTATCGAAGGGACAGGGCAACTATGGCTACACCTTC. Its protein is CASSLSKGQGNYGYTF.

The chain joins TRBV5-1 to TRBJ2-1, with 8 bases identical to TRBD2. Per the germline V gene, CDR1 is SGHRS and CDR2 is YFSETQ. The CDR3 has 15 amino acids. Trimming cost V 4 bases and J 6 bases; bases outside gene matches: 9. Here the CDR3 DNA reads TGCGCCAGCAGCGACGGGACTAGTAATACCAATGAGCAGTTCTTC. It translates to CASSDGTSNTNEQFF. Full variable domain (rest looked up from reference TRBV5-1 and TRBJ2-1): KAGVTQTPRYLIKTRGQQVTLSCSPISGHRSVSWYQQTPGQGLQFLFEYFSETQRNKGNFPGRFSGRQFSNSRSEMNVSTLELGDSALYLCASSDGTSNTNEQFFGPGTRLTVL.

This clone was seen only once. The chain links TRBV2 to TRBJ2-7; D remains ambiguous. Per germline, CDR1 SNHLY and CDR2 FYNNEI. CDR3 length: 11 amino acids. V lost 7 bases, J lost 6 bases, and 10 bases lay in between. CDR3 DNA: TGTGCCAGCATCGACCCTAGCGAGCAGTACTTC. It is translated as CASIDPSEQYF.

The chain combines TRBV30 with TRBJ2-7, with 11 bases aligning to TRBD2. Germline loops: CDR1 GTSNPN, CDR2 SVGIG (reference sequence). V shed 6 bases, J shed 12 bases, and the junction held 7 bases outside the gene matches. The CDR3 has 11 residues. The CDR3 loop is CACKTSGTPYF. In nucleotides, the CDR3 is TGTGCCTGTAAGACTAGCGGGACACCGTACTTC.

The chain joins TRBV27 to TRBJ2-5; 11 bases map to TRBD2. The germline gives CDR1 MNHEY, CDR2 SMNVEV (reference sequence). This CDR3 has 15 residues. J lost 1 base, V lost 6 bases, and 4 bases had no gene match. CDR3 nucleotides: TGTGCCAGCAGACGGCTAGCGGGGGGCCAAGAGACCCAGTACTTC. This translates into CASRRLAGGQETQYF.

The chain is built from TRBV9 and TRBJ1-1, with TRBD1 identical over 9 bases. V trimming: 4 bases; J trimming: 3 bases; junction bases outside the gene matches: 7. This CDR3 comprises 15 residues. The germline gives CDR1 SGDLS, CDR2 YYNGEE. CDR3 loop: CASSLQGAADTEAFF. DNA of the CDR3: TGTGCCAGCAGCTTACAGGGGGCGGCGGACACTGAAGCTTTCTTT.

This clone was counted only a few times. The chain joins TRBV19 to TRBJ2-3; tentative D call: TRBD2 (5 bases). Trimming took off 3 bases at V and 2 bases at J, with 9 bases between the two ends. The CDR3 sequence is 14 residues long. CDR1 and CDR2 from the germline V gene are LNHDA and SQIVND (reference sequence). The CDR3 region has the DNA TGTGCCAGTAGTATGAGGCTAGCCACAGATACGCAGTATTTT. Its translation is CASSMRLATDTQYF.

The V and J genes are TRBV14 and TRBJ1-1; 8 bases fit TRBD1. CDR1 and CDR2 (germline): SGHDN, FVKESK. There are 15 residues in the CDR3. The V gene end was trimmed by 2 bases and the J gene end by 1 base; junction bases not matched to a gene: 3. CDR3 DNA: TGTGCCAGCAGCCAAACAGGGGGGCAGAACACTGAAGCTTTCTTT. Amino acid sequence: CASSQTGGQNTEAFF.

The chain links TRBV7-2 to TRBJ1-5, with a possible D match to TRBD1 (5 bases). This CDR3 is built from 15 residues. Trimming stripped 2 bases from V and 3 bases from J, with 11 bases between. The germline V gene has CDR1 SGHTA and CDR2 FQGNSA. This chain's CDR3 is CASSLFKGPNQPQHF. CDR3 bases: TGTGCCAGCAGCTTATTCAAGGGGCCCAATCAGCCCCAGCATTTT.

The chain links TRBV3-1 (or the pseudogene TRBV3-2) to TRBJ1-2; D is possibly TRBD1 (6 bases). The CDR3 runs to 14 residues. CDR1 is LGHDT and CDR2 is YNNKEL in the germline V gene (reference sequence). Trimming removed 3 bases from V and 6 bases from J, with 14 bases in between. The CDR3 here is CASSQGGGGNGYTF. DNA of the CDR3: TGTGCCAGCAGCCAGGGAGGGGGAGGGAATGGCTACACCTTC.

V gene TRBV2 combines with J gene TRBJ1-5; tentatively, D is TRBD1 (6 bases). Trimming left V 6 bases short and J 0 bases short, with 12 bases between. The CDR3 length is 15 residues. The germline V gene encodes CDR1 SNHLY and CDR2 FYNNEI. The CDR3 here is CASRAGQNSNQPQHF. The CDR3 DNA is TGTGCCAGCAGGGCAGGACAGAATAGCAATCAGCCCCAGCATTTT.

This rearrangement joins TRBV7-9 to TRBJ1-5; the D gene is possibly TRBD1 (5 bases). This CDR3 is built from 15 residues. Germline V gives CDR1 SEHNR, CDR2 FQNEAQ (reference sequence). V was cut by 4 bases and J by 8 bases, with 18 bases left in between. Written as DNA, the CDR3 is TGTGCCAGCAGCTCCGGCGGGGCCGTAGGGGAGCCCCAGCATTTT. Translation: CASSSGGAVGEPQHF.

This clone has a handful of counts. Additional DNA sequences in this sample encode the identical CDR3. The chain joins TRBV27 to TRBJ1-1; D gene unclear. CDR1 and CDR2 (germline): MNHEY, SMNVEV (reference sequence). The CDR3 spans 13 residues. The V and J ends lost 3 bases and 1 base respectively, with 6 bases between them. The CDR3 DNA reads as TGTGCCAGCAGTTTGAGAGGGAACACTGAAGCTTTCTTT. It yields the protein CASSLRGNTEAFF.

The chain links TRBV2 to TRBJ1-5; D unresolved. Germline V gene lookup returns CDR1 SNHLY and CDR2 FYNNEI. CDR3 length: 16 residues. The V gene lost 3 bases and the J gene lost 1 base, with 13 bases spanning the gap. CDR3 sequence: CASSDSGLGSNQPQHF. The CDR3 DNA sequence: TGTGCCAGCAGTGATTCGGGGTTGGGAAGCAATCAGCCCCAGCATTTT.

This clone was counted between two and nine times. This CDR3 is also generated by other DNA sequences in the sample. The genes are TRBV29-1 and TRBJ1-1, with D perhaps matching TRBD1 (6 bases). Trimming left V 4 bases short and J 1 base short, with 7 bases between. There are 12 residues in the CDR3. Germline-derived CDR1 and CDR2 are SQVTM and ANQGSEA. The CDR3 DNA reads as TGCAGCGTTGGGGGGCAGAACACTGAAGCTTTCTTT. Its translation is CSVGGQNTEAFF.

This chain joins TRBV19 and TRBJ2-3; a possible D gene is TRBD2 (5 bases). CDR3 length: 15 residues. Germline V lookup: CDR1 LNHDA, CDR2 SQIVND (reference sequence). V was trimmed by 9 bases and J by 0 bases, leaving 16 bases between them. The CDR3 DNA sequence: TGTGCCAGCCGAGGGTACTCCACTAGCACAGATACGCAGTATTTT. Its translation: CASRGYSTSTDTQYF.

The chain carries TRBV3-1 (or the pseudogene TRBV3-2) and TRBJ1-2; D is ambiguous. V lost 3 bases and J 6 bases, leaving 14 bases between the germline ends. This CDR3 comprises 14 residues. CDR1 and CDR2 from the germline V gene are LGHDT and YNNKEL (reference sequence). This CDR3 reads CASSQGRDNDGYTF. CDR3 coding DNA: TGTGCCAGCAGCCAGGGCCGCGACAATGATGGCTACACCTTC.

This clone was recorded only once. The CDR3 region has the DNA TGTGCCAGCAGCTTAGGGACAGGATTTAATCAGCCCCAGCATTTT. Translated, it gives CASSLGTGFNQPQHF. The chain employs TRBV11-2 and TRBJ1-5; 7 nucleotides agree with TRBD1. Germline CDR1 SGHAT, CDR2 FQNNGV. CDR3 size: 15 residues. Unmatched junction bases numbered 4, after V lost 1 base and J lost 4 bases.

This rearrangement joins TRBV21-1 to TRBJ2-5; TRBD1 was called by the table and not checked on the DNA. TRBV21-1 counts as a pseudogene. CDR3 length: 15 amino acids. In nucleotides, the CDR3 is TGTGCCAGCAGCAAACCCCGGACAGCTAAAGAGACCCAGTACTTC. It specifies CASSKPRTAKETQYF.

This clone was recorded a few times. The rearrangement links TRBV6-2 or TRBV6-3 to TRBJ2-7, with TRBD2 matching 10 bases. After removal of 0 bases from V and 3 bases from J, the junction contained 5 bases not matched to a gene. CDR1 and CDR2 (germline): MNHEY, SVGEGT. The CDR3 runs to 16 residues. The CDR3 DNA reads TGTGCCAGCAGTTACTCGCGGCTAGCGGGAGTCTACGAGCAGTACTTC. Translation: CASSYSRLAGVYEQYF.

The chain couples TRBV4-3 to TRBJ1-1; D remains ambiguous. V was clipped by 0 bases and J by 1 base, with 12 bases between them. CDR1 LGHNA and CDR2 YSLEER come from the germline V gene. The CDR3 runs to 16 residues. CDR3 region: CASSQEWRMGNTEAFF. The CDR3 DNA follows: TGCGCCAGCAGCCAAGAATGGCGGATGGGGAACACTGAAGCTTTCTTT.

The genes are TRBV4-3 and TRBJ1-1; the D gene is possibly TRBD1 (6 bases). Germline V gives CDR1 LGHNA, CDR2 YSLEER. Trimming shortened V by 1 base and J by 0 bases, and 9 bases separated the two germline ends. The CDR3 totals 15 residues. The CDR3 DNA reads TGCGCCAGCAGCCAAGCACAGGGTATGAACACTGAAGCTTTCTTT. It yields the protein CASSQAQGMNTEAFF.

This chain uses TRBV2 with TRBJ2-7, with 7 bases that match TRBD2. The V gene's germline CDR1 is SNHLY and CDR2 FYNNEI. The junction had 6 bases not matched to a gene; V was cut back by 7 bases and J by 3 bases. The CDR3 runs 13 residues. In DNA form, the CDR3 reads TGTGCCAGCAACCGGGACTACAGCTACGAGCAGTACTTC. Residues: CASNRDYSYEQYF.

The rearrangement links TRBV19 to TRBJ1-2; no firm D call. This CDR3 is built from 14 residues. Between the trimmed V and J ends, which lost 7 bases and 5 bases, there was a span of 17 bases. Germline V gene lookup returns CDR1 LNHDA and CDR2 SQIVND (reference sequence). The CDR3 sequence: CASIPRGGGYGYTF. The CDR3 region has the DNA TGTGCCAGTATCCCCCGCGGAGGAGGGTATGGCTACACCTTC.

This rearrangement joins TRBV3-1 (or the pseudogene TRBV3-2) to TRBJ1-6; D possibly corresponds to TRBD1 (5 bases). The CDR3 spans 18 residues. V was pared by 0 bases and J by 0 bases, with 12 bases between. Germline loops: CDR1 LGHDT, CDR2 YNNKEL (reference sequence). The CDR3 sequence is CASSQDTGTSSYNSPLHF. The CDR3 bases are TGTGCCAGCAGCCAAGATACCGGGACTAGCTCCTATAATTCACCCCTCCACTTT.

The chain couples TRBV5-1 to TRBJ2-7, with 7 bases that match TRBD1. Germline CDR1 reads SGHRS; CDR2 reads YFSETQ. The CDR3 is 15 amino acids. With V trimmed by 0 bases and J by 3 bases, 6 bases remained unmatched. The CDR3 loop reads CASSLDGQARYEQYF. For the CDR3, the DNA is TGCGCCAGCAGCTTGGATGGACAGGCTCGCTACGAGCAGTACTTC. Supplemented by reference TRBV5-1 and TRBJ2-7, the full variable domain reads KAGVTQTPRYLIKTRGQQVTLSCSPISGHRSVSWYQQTPGQGLQFLFEYFSETQRNKGNFPGRFSGRQFSNSRSEMNVSTLELGDSALYLCASSLDGQARYEQYFGPGTRLTVT.

This clone occurred a few times. This rearrangement joins TRBV7-2 to TRBJ1-2; TRBD1 agrees at 8 bases. The germline gives CDR1 SGHTA, CDR2 FQGNSA. The CDR3 totals 14 residues. J lost 5 bases, V lost 5 bases, and 7 bases had no gene match. The CDR3 DNA reads as TGTGCCAGCAGCATGGACAGGGACCGTTATGGCTACACCTTC. This sequence encodes CASSMDRDRYGYTF.

The rearrangement joins TRBV3-1 (or the pseudogene TRBV3-2) to TRBJ2-1, with D maybe TRBD2 (6 bases). Germline V gene lookup returns CDR1 LGHDT and CDR2 YNNKEL (reference sequence). V was pared by 0 bases and J by 4 bases, with 19 bases between. This CDR3 contains 18 residues. The CDR3 region is CASSQDLTRGRLYNEQFF. CDR3 DNA: TGTGCCAGCAGCCAAGATTTGACGCGGGGAAGATTATACAATGAGCAGTTCTTC.